The T cell receptor (beta chain) described here comes from a study of shared clonotypes between healthy human individuals. Deep was the level used in running the assay. Using immunoSEQ multiplex PCR, the repertoire was profiled, and TCRdb retains in-frame clones only, with some absent. The data show over a million clones, 78% seen once. CDR3 length: 16 amino acids. Unmatched junction bases numbered 9, after V lost 1 base and J lost 4 bases. The germline gives CDR1 MGHRA, CDR2 YSYEKL. The rearrangement uses TRBV4-1 and TRBJ1-2, with 7 bases fitting TRBD1. The receptor was isolated from a young man in good health. Some clones in this sample may be carry-over from other donors' samples. Sample: memory CD4+ T cells from PBMCs. The subset here: CD45RA-negative fraction. The CDR3 loop is CASSQGAYDRAYGYTF. In nucleotides, the CDR3 is TGCGCCAGCAGCCAAGGGGCGTATGACAGGGCCTATGGCTACACCTTC.